This T cell receptor beta chain originates from a study of shared clonotypes between healthy human individuals. Concerning this clone: Its antigen is unknown.

Looked up from germline, CDR1 is SGHTA and CDR2 is FQGNSA. The germline V and J ends were trimmed by 8 bases and 0 bases, with 23 bases remaining between them. The CDR3 is 18 residues long. The method was immunoSEQ multiplex PCR; TCRdb's version includes in-frame clones alone and lacks a portion of them. This table has over 1.4 million clones, roughly 96% appearing once. Study-wide findings and caveats: As a rule, naive subsets had a larger estimated richness than memory subsets.

V and J are TRBV7-2 and TRBJ2-1; tentatively, D is TRBD1 or TRBD2 (5 bases each). The clonotype was recovered from a man aged 25-40 years in good health. Sequenced: naive CD4+ T cells sorted from blood. Noted subset: CD45RA+ positively selected. The CDR3 loop reads CASSTWLSGRSSYNEQFF. The CDR3 bases are TGTGCCAGCTCTACCTGGTTGTCGGGGCGAAGCTCCTACAATGAGCAGTTCTTC.